This record covers a single T cell receptor (beta chain). This table comes from immunoSEQ multiplex PCR, and its TCRdb copy is limited to in-frame clones, with some not included. The sample holds 76,000 or so clones; around nine tenths are singletons and the top ten take 0.25%. This specimen belongs to a study of technical replicates of blood from several donors. This CDR3 spans 18 amino acids. CDR1 and CDR2 (germline): MNHNS, SASEGT. J was trimmed by 0 bases and V by 2 bases; bases with no gene match: 8. The chain has TRBV6-1 and TRBJ2-3; TRBD2 aligns across 10 bases. This sequence was found in a human donor in good health. Sequenced material: T cells isolated from PBMCs. CDR3 sequence: CASSETAGGLLSTDTQYF. CDR3 nucleotides: TGTGCCAGCAGTGAAACAGCGGGGGGGCTCCTTAGCACAGATACGCAGTATTTT.